The T cell receptor (beta chain) described here comes from a study of CD39 and CD103 CD8 tumor-infiltrating T cells. The assay was immunoSEQ multiplex PCR, and TCRdb's table has in-frame clones only and misses some. The data contain about 2,400 clones, under 85% of them singletons. Patients were not receiving any therapy when their samples were collected. Germline V gives CDR1 PRHDT, CDR2 FYEKMQ (reference sequence). The CDR3 has 15 residues. V lost 8 bases to trimming and J lost 3 bases; unmatched junction nucleotides: 12. This receptor was obtained from a human donor with head and neck squamous cell carcinoma. Sequences were obtained from CD39- CD103- CD8+ T cells sorted from the tumor. As to subset: CD103-CD39- double-negative CD45RA- CD8 T cells. The V and J genes are TRBV13 and TRBJ1-2; TRBD1 agrees at 7 bases. CDR3 amino acids: CASRAKGTVYYGYTF. The CDR3 coding sequence is TGTGCCAGCCGGGCGAAGGGGACAGTTTACTATGGCTACACCTTC.